What follows is one T cell receptor (beta chain) and its context. As yet, its antigen is unknown. The sample is drawn from a study of cytomegalovirus exposure and HLA in healthy donors. On the study more broadly: A later analysis reported the approximately 120 validation repertoires used the same platform as the 500 to 800 first-cohort repertoires. Notes on the study in general: In vitro data verified three CMV-associated chains as specific for CMV antigens. Cytomegalovirus association was assigned to around 150 TCR beta chains.

This CDR3 region has 15 residues. Sequenced by immunoSEQ multiplex PCR; TCRdb stores in-frame clones only, minus some. The top ten hold approximately 2.3% of the sample, which has roughly 120,000 clones, more than 70% seen once. The source material was PBMCs. The source is a woman aged 30 to 39 in good health and CMV-seronegative. V and J are TRBV21-1 and TRBJ1-5; the table's D call, TRBD1, has no DNA check behind it. TRBV21-1 is noted as a pseudogene. In nucleotides, the CDR3 is TGTGCCAGCAGCGTTTGGGACAGGGAGATTCAGCCCCAGCATTTT. This sequence encodes CASSVWDREIQPQHF.